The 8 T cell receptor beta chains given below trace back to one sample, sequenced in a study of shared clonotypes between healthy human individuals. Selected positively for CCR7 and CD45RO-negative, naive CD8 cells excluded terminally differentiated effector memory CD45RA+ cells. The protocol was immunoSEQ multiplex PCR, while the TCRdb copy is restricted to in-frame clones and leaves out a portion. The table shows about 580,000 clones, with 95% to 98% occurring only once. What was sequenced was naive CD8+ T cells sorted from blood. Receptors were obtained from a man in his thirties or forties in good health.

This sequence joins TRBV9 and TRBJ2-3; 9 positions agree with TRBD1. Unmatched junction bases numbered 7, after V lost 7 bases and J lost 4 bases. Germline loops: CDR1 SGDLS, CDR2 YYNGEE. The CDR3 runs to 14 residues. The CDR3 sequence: CASSGQGLSDTQYF. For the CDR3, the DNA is TGTGCCAGCTCGGGACAGGGATTATCAGATACGCAGTATTTT. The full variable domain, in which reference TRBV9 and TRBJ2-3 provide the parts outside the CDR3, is DSGVTQTPKHLITATGQRVTLRCSPRSGDLSVYWYQQSLDQGLQFLIQYYNGEERAKGNILERFSAQQFPDLHSELNLSSLELGDSALYFCASSGQGLSDTQYFGPGTRLTVL.

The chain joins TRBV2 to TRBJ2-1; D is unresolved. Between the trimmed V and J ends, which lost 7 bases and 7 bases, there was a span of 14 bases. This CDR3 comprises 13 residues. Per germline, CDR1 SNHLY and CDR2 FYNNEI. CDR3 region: CASKELMGNEQFF. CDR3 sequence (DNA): TGTGCCAGCAAGGAGCTAATGGGGAATGAGCAGTTCTTC.

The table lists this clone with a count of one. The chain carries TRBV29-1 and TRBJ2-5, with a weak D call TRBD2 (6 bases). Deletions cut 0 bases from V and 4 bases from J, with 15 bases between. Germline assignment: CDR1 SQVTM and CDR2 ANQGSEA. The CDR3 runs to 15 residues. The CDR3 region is CSVEDRTGVRETQYF. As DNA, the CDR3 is TGCAGCGTTGAAGATCGAACGGGGGTGCGAGAGACCCAGTACTTC.

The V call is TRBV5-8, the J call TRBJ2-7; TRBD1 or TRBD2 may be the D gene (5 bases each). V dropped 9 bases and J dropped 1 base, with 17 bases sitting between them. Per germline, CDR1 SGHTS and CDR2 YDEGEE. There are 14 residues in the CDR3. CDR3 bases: TGTGCCACAATAGAGAGGGGACCATCCTACGAGCAGTACTTC. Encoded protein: CATIERGPSYEQYF.

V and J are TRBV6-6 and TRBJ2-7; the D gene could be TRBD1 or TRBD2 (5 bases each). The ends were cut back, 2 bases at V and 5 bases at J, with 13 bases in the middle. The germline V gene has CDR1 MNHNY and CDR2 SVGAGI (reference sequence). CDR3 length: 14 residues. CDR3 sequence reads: CASSYVGLGDEQYF. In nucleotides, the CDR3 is TGTGCCAGCAGTTACGTCGGGCTGGGGGACGAGCAGTACTTC.

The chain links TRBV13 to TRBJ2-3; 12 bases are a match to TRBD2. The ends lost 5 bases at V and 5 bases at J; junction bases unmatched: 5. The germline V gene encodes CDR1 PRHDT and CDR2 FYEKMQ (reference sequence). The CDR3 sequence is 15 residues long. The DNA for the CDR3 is TGTGCCAGCAGCCTCCTAGCGGGAGGGGAAGATACGCAGTATTTT. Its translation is CASSLLAGGEDTQYF.

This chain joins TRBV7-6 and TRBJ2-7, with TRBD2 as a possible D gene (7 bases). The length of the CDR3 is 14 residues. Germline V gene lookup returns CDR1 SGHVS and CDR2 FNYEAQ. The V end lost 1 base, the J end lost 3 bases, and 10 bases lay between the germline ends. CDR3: CASSLGEGGYEQYF. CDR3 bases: TGTGCCAGCAGCTTAGGGGAGGGGGGCTACGAGCAGTACTTC.

This chain's CDR3 is CASSLEGGNYGYTF. The CDR3 DNA follows: TGCGCCAGCAGCTTGGAAGGGGGCAACTATGGCTACACCTTC. The V call is TRBV5-1, the J call TRBJ1-2; the match to TRBD1 covers 7 bases. Germline assignment: CDR1 SGHRS and CDR2 YFSETQ. Losses at the gene ends were 0 bases for V and 2 bases for J; bases not matched to a gene: 1. CDR3 length equals 14 residues.